The following is a TCR beta chain sequence with its context. TCRdb's table, derived via immunoSEQ multiplex PCR, lists solely in-frame clones and lacks some. The sample contains almost 350,000 clones, roughly 90% of which appear only once. The data stem from a study of blood T cell repertoires in COVID-19. Study-wide context: Sources were T cells, B-cell-depleted T cells, or PBMCs; the material itself was cDNA or gDNA.

CDR3 length: 14 residues. Trimming shortened V by 0 bases and J by 6 bases, and 10 bases separated the two germline ends. Germline values: CDR1 SGHRS, CDR2 YFSETQ. Assignments of participants to cohorts depended upon their own reported clinical history. The receptor's source is a woman in her thirties who had been exposed to COVID-19. This chain uses TRBV5-1 with TRBJ1-5, with D possibly TRBD1 on 5 matching bases. Material: PBMCs or T cells enriched from blood (not recorded which). Here the CDR3 reads CASSLGPGSQPQHF. The DNA for the CDR3 is TGCGCCAGCAGCTTGGGGCCAGGGTCTCAGCCCCAGCATTTT. The whole variable domain, remainder taken from reference TRBV5-1 and TRBJ1-5, is KAGVTQTPRYLIKTRGQQVTLSCSPISGHRSVSWYQQTPGQGLQFLFEYFSETQRNKGNFPGRFSGRQFSNSRSEMNVSTLELGDSALYLCASSLGPGSQPQHFGDGTRLSIL.